These 26 T cell receptor beta chains share one sample of origin, sequenced in a study of T cell repertoires and HLA-DP antigens. The data were produced by immunoSEQ multiplex PCR, yet TCRdb's version contains in-frame clones alone and is incomplete. The table shows roughly 110,000 clones, with more than 85% occurring only once. Their recognized antigens are unknown. The sample comprised CD4+ T cells from PBMCs. The receptor set was obtained from a woman aged 18-29 years in good health and CMV-seronegative.

The rearrangement links TRBV6-5 to TRBJ2-3, with 7 bases lining up with TRBD1. The V gene end was trimmed by 7 bases and the J gene end by 0 bases; junction bases not matched to a gene: 7. Germline lookup yields CDR1 MNHEY and CDR2 SVGAGI. This CDR3 region has 15 residues. The CDR3 loop is CASIKTGQSTDTQYF. For the CDR3, the DNA is TGTGCCAGCATCAAGACGGGACAGAGCACAGATACGCAGTATTTT.

The chain is built from TRBV5-1 and TRBJ2-2, with D unclear. CDR3 length equals 15 residues. Germline V gene data show CDR1 as SGHRS and CDR2 as YFSETQ. V was cut by 0 bases and J by 5 bases, with 11 bases left in between. The DNA of the CDR3 is TGCGCCAGCAGCTTGGGCAGTTCGGTTACCGGGGAGCTGTTTTTT. This codes for CASSLGSSVTGELFF. The full variable domain, its missing parts supplied by reference TRBV5-1 and TRBJ2-2, is KAGVTQTPRYLIKTRGQQVTLSCSPISGHRSVSWYQQTPGQGLQFLFEYFSETQRNKGNFPGRFSGRQFSNSRSEMNVSTLELGDSALYLCASSLGSSVTGELFFGEGSRLTVL.

This chain connects TRBV5-1 to TRBJ2-1; 10 bases map to TRBD1. J gave up 7 bases and V 4 bases, and 8 bases lay outside the gene matches. Germline assignment: CDR1 SGHRS and CDR2 YFSETQ. This CDR3 is built from 15 residues. The chain's CDR3 is CASSPPGTGENEQFF. The CDR3 DNA reads as TGCGCCAGCAGCCCTCCCGGGACAGGGGAGAATGAGCAGTTCTTC.

The V and J genes are TRBV28 and TRBJ2-3; 10 nucleotides match TRBD2. Trimming removed 5 bases from V and 5 bases from J; junction bases left unmatched: 10. This CDR3 has 16 amino acids. Germline lookup yields CDR1 MDHEN and CDR2 SYDVKM. The CDR3 sequence is CASSVPLAGAGDTQYF. In DNA form, the CDR3 reads TGTGCCAGCAGTGTCCCTCTAGCGGGAGCTGGAGATACGCAGTATTTT.

The genes are TRBV6-4 and TRBJ1-2; possibly TRBD1 for D (5 bases). Germline V gene lookup returns CDR1 MRHNA and CDR2 SNTAGT. The CDR3 has 15 amino acids. V lost 0 bases, J lost 4 bases, and 12 bases lay in between. Written as DNA, the CDR3 is TGTGCCAGCAGTGACTCCGGGTTGGGGCTCTATGGCTACACCTTC. Residues: CASSDSGLGLYGYTF.

The chain combines TRBV30 with TRBJ1-2; D unresolved. The V gene's germline CDR1 is GTSNPN and CDR2 SVGIG (reference sequence). This CDR3 region has 11 residues. The germline V and J ends were trimmed by 2 bases and 8 bases, with 9 bases remaining between them. The CDR3, as DNA: TGTGCCTGGAGTCTTAGGGAAGGCTACACCTTC. Protein product: CAWSLREGYTF.

This chain joins TRBV7-8 and TRBJ1-5; D is undetermined. The germline V gene encodes CDR1 SGHVS and CDR2 FQNEAQ. Trimming removed 0 bases from V and 6 bases from J, with 12 bases in between. The CDR3 has 15 residues. The CDR3 here is CASSLARGLGQPQHF. The CDR3 nucleotides are TGTGCCAGCAGCTTAGCACGGGGTTTGGGTCAGCCCCAGCATTTT.

V is TRBV5-4 and J is TRBJ1-4; D is unresolved. There are 13 residues in the CDR3. CDR1 is SGHNT and CDR2 is YYREEE in the germline V gene (reference sequence). The V end was cut by 4 bases, the J end by 10 bases, with 14 bases between. CDR3 amino acids: CASSPDTTRKLFF. The DNA of the CDR3 is TGTGCCAGCAGCCCTGACACGACGCGAAAACTGTTTTTT.

The chain couples TRBV4-1 to TRBJ2-5; D might be TRBD2 (6 bases). The CDR3 is 15 residues long. Trimming pared 5 bases from V and 5 bases from J, leaving 18 bases between. Germline lookup yields CDR1 MGHRA and CDR2 YSYEKL. The CDR3 coding sequence is TGCGCCAGCAGCGGGACTGGGGTGATACGGGAGACCCAGTACTTC. Translated, it gives CASSGTGVIRETQYF.

V gene TRBV7-2 combines with J gene TRBJ1-5; D ambiguous. V lost 3 bases to trimming and J lost 4 bases, with 4 bases between them. The CDR3 has 12 residues. The germline CDR1 and CDR2 sequences are SGHTA and FQGNSA. CDR3 protein: CASSFSNQPQHF. The CDR3 DNA is TGTGCCAGCAGCTTTTCGAATCAGCCCCAGCATTTT.

The V and J genes are TRBV28 and TRBJ1-2, with D tentatively TRBD1 (5 bases). This CDR3 spans 13 amino acids. CDR1 is MDHEN and CDR2 is SYDVKM in the germline V gene. V shed 10 bases and J shed 9 bases, with 21 bases lying between them. CDR3 residues: CATWDSRESSYTF. The CDR3 DNA sequence: TGTGCCACGTGGGACTCCCGTGAGTCGAGCTACACCTTC.

This chain uses TRBV30 with TRBJ1-4; no definite D call. V was clipped by 3 bases and J by 1 base, with 9 bases between them. There are 14 residues in the CDR3. Germline-derived CDR1 and CDR2 are GTSNPN and SVGIG (reference sequence). The CDR3 reads CAWRGDKTNEKLFF. Here the CDR3 DNA reads TGTGCCTGGAGGGGTGACAAAACTAATGAAAAACTGTTTTTT.

The chain employs TRBV5-1 and TRBJ2-5, with D uncertain. This CDR3 region has 13 residues. The ends were cut back, 4 bases at V and 4 bases at J, with 11 bases in the middle. Germline V gene lookup returns CDR1 SGHRS and CDR2 YFSETQ. The CDR3 loop reads CASSTLGRETQYF. CDR3 in DNA: TGCGCCAGCAGCACCCTCGGACGAGAGACCCAGTACTTC.

This chain joins TRBV7-6 and TRBJ2-7, with a weak D call TRBD1 (5 bases). Trimming took off 1 base at V and 3 bases at J, with 13 bases between the two ends. CDR3 length: 15 residues. Germline V gene sequence: CDR1 SGHVS, CDR2 FNYEAQ. This CDR3 reads CASSLDKGFGYEQYF. In DNA form, the CDR3 reads TGTGCCAGCAGCTTAGACAAGGGGTTTGGCTACGAGCAGTACTTC.

V is TRBV6-6 and J is TRBJ2-2; the match to TRBD1 covers 9 bases. The CDR3 spans 15 residues. Germline loops: CDR1 MNHNY, CDR2 SVGAGI (reference sequence). Losses at the gene ends were 6 bases for V and 6 bases for J; bases not matched to a gene: 8. The CDR3 DNA sequence: TGTGCCAGCAGCCGTCCGGGACAGGGCGCCGGGGAGCTGTTTTTT. It yields the protein CASSRPGQGAGELFF.

This clone was counted a few times. The chain couples TRBV7-2 to TRBJ1-6, with D maybe TRBD1 (6 bases). Trimming removed 2 bases at V and 8 bases at J, with 16 bases between. CDR3 length equals 16 residues. Germline assignment: CDR1 SGHTA and CDR2 FQGNSA. In DNA, the CDR3 is TGTGCCAGCAGCTTATTCCGAAGGGGGGGGGATTCACCCCTCCACTTT. This gives the protein CASSLFRRGGDSPLHF.

This chain joins TRBV19 and TRBJ2-2; D is undetermined. The CDR3 loop spans 15 amino acids. CDR1 LNHDA and CDR2 SQIVND come from the germline V gene (reference sequence). Trimming pared 3 bases from V and 2 bases from J, leaving 10 bases between. CDR3 coding DNA: TGTGCCAGTAGTATGACGCGGTCCAACACCGGGGAGCTGTTTTTT. Its translation: CASSMTRSNTGELFF.

Concerning this clone: The junction and the germline gene differ at one end; a read error may be behind it. The chain uses TRBV7-7 and TRBJ2-2, with D perhaps matching TRBD1 (6 bases). CDR1 SSHAT and CDR2 FNYEAQ come from the germline V gene (reference sequence). The CDR3 contains 13 residues. The chain's CDR3 is CASSLAQGGELFF. CDR3 DNA sequence: TGTGCTAGCAGCTTAGCACAGGGCGGGGAGCTGTTTTTT.

V gene TRBV19 combines with J gene TRBJ1-5; possible D gene TRBD1, 5 bases. Trimming took 9 bases from V and 0 from J, leaving 18 bases between them. The germline V gene has CDR1 LNHDA and CDR2 SQIVND (reference sequence). The CDR3 sequence is 16 residues long. DNA of the CDR3: TGTGCCAGCGGGGCACCCGTCCAATATAGCAATCAGCCCCAGCATTTT. Translation gives CASGAPVQYSNQPQHF. Supplemented by reference TRBV19 and TRBJ1-5, the full variable domain reads DGGITQSPKYLFRKEGQNVTLSCEQNLNHDAMYWYRQDPGQGLRLIYYSQIVNDFQKGDIAEGYSVSREKKESFPLTVTSAQKNPTAFYLCASGAPVQYSNQPQHFGDGTRLSIL.

The genes are TRBV10-3 and TRBJ2-3, with a weak D call TRBD2 (7 bases). In germline, CDR1 is ENHRY, CDR2 SYGVKD. CDR3 length: 17 amino acids. V lost 2 bases to trimming and J lost 5 bases, with 20 bases between them. The chain's CDR3 is CAISEGFGRGDGDTQYF. The CDR3 nucleotides read TGTGCCATCAGTGAGGGTTTTGGGAGGGGGGACGGAGATACGCAGTATTTT.

The chain carries TRBV28 and TRBJ2-5; 15 bases match TRBD2. V dropped 5 bases and J dropped 4; count of bases not matched to a gene: 11. Germline CDR1 and CDR2: MDHEN and SYDVKM. The CDR3 consists of 18 residues. In DNA, the CDR3 is TGTGCCAGCAGTGGACCCGGACTAGCGGGAGGGGACCTAGAGACCCAGTACTTC. Translating gives CASSGPGLAGGDLETQYF.

The chain carries TRBV27 and TRBJ2-7; TRBD2 matches at 11 bases. The CDR3 is 14 residues long. Germline V lookup: CDR1 MNHEY, CDR2 SMNVEV (reference sequence). The V segment lost 6 bases and the J segment 4 bases; nucleotides outside the gene matches: 5. Written as DNA, the CDR3 is TGTGCCAGCAGCACTAGCGGGAGTTTGTACGAGCAGTACTTC. This translates into CASSTSGSLYEQYF.

The gene calls are TRBV4-1 and TRBJ2-1; 8 bases agree with TRBD1. Losses at the gene ends were 4 bases for V and 2 bases for J; bases not matched to a gene: 1. The CDR3 runs to 14 residues. Looked up from germline, CDR1 is MGHRA and CDR2 is YSYEKL. CDR3 sequence reads: CASSPGQAYNEQFF. The CDR3 DNA reads TGCGCCAGCAGCCCGGGACAGGCCTACAATGAGCAGTTCTTC.

The V and J genes are TRBV4-1 and TRBJ2-4; D might be TRBD2 (5 bases). The CDR3 totals 16 residues. Deletions cut 3 bases from V and 0 bases from J, with 12 bases between. Germline V CDR1 and CDR2: MGHRA, YSYEKL. CDR3 DNA: TGCGCCAGCAGCCAGGAGGCGATTCTAGCCAAAAACATTCAGTACTTC. It specifies CASSQEAILAKNIQYF.

The chain joins TRBV5-6 to TRBJ2-7; 13 nucleotides agree with TRBD2. The CDR3 extends over 18 amino acids. V shed 5 bases and J 1 base; nucleotides not matched to a gene: 12. The germline V gene encodes CDR1 SGHDT and CDR2 YYEEEE. CDR3 loop: CASSHAGLAGKSSYEQYF. Here the CDR3 DNA reads TGTGCCAGCAGTCACGCGGGACTAGCGGGAAAGAGTTCCTACGAGCAGTACTTC.

The V call is TRBV14, the J call TRBJ2-7, with TRBD2 matching over 12 bases. Germline V gene data show CDR1 as SGHDN and CDR2 as FVKESK. V lost 4 bases and J lost 5; bases outside the gene matches: 6. The CDR3 totals 15 residues. CDR3 loop: CASSRSGLAGNEQYF. The CDR3 DNA follows: TGTGCCAGCAGCCGTAGTGGACTAGCGGGAAACGAGCAGTACTTC.